One and the same sample provided the 14 T cell receptor beta chains below, sequenced in a study of siplizumab effects on memory and regulatory T cells. The assay was immunoSEQ multiplex PCR, and TCRdb's table has in-frame clones only and misses some. The sample shows about 99,000 clones, over 90% of them seen only once. Sample: Tregs sorted from blood. Receptors originate from a human donor in good health.

The chain links TRBV6-5 to TRBJ1-2; perhaps TRBD1 as D (6 bases). Germline V gene sequence: CDR1 MNHEY, CDR2 SVGAGI. Trimming took 7 bases from V and 5 from J, leaving 11 bases between them. This CDR3 region has 12 residues. The CDR3 nucleotides read TGTGCCAGCAAAAGGGGGGGGTATGGCTACACCTTC. This translates into CASKRGGYGYTF.

In DNA, the CDR3 is TGCGCCAGCAGCCAAGTCCCTTCCACCGGGGAGCTGTTTTTT. Translated: CASSQVPSTGELFF. The chain links TRBV4-1 to TRBJ2-2; no reliable D call. The germline CDR1 and CDR2 sequences are MGHRA and YSYEKL. This CDR3 has 14 amino acids. Trimming left V 1 base short and J 4 bases short, with 7 bases between.

As concerns this clone: The identical CDR3 is also encoded by other nucleotide sequences in the sample. V is TRBV20-1 and J is TRBJ1-2; D gene ambiguous. V was cut by 1 base and J by 5 bases, with 2 bases left in between. Per the germline V gene, CDR1 is DFQATT and CDR2 is SNEGSKA (reference sequence). The CDR3 spans 10 residues. CDR3 sequence reads: CSARAYGYTF. CDR3 nucleotide sequence: TGCAGTGCTAGAGCATATGGCTACACCTTC.

The genes are TRBV5-1 and TRBJ2-1; 11 positions agree with TRBD2. From germline, CDR1 is SGHRS and CDR2 YFSETQ. The CDR3 spans 16 residues. With 3 bases clipped from V and 6 bases from J, the junction kept 8 bases outside the gene matches. As DNA, the CDR3 is TGCGCCAGCAGCTCCCCGGGGACTAGCGGTATCAATGAGCAGTTCTTC. This encodes CASSSPGTSGINEQFF.

The rearrangement joins TRBV4-1 to TRBJ2-5; TRBD2 aligns across 10 bases. The end of the DNA is better explained by TRBJ2-7, so the J call may be wrong. The CDR3 has 15 amino acids. CDR1 and CDR2 (germline): MGHRA, YSYEKL. This chain's CDR3 is CASSRGLAAQYEQYF. The CDR3 DNA sequence: TGCGCCAGCAGCCGCGGACTAGCGGCGCAGTACGAGCAGTACTTC.

The chain recombines TRBV4-2 with TRBJ2-5; D may be TRBD2 (7 bases). In germline, CDR1 is LGHNA, CDR2 YNFKEQ. Trimming took off 0 bases at V and 5 bases at J, with 16 bases between the two ends. The CDR3 consists of 16 residues. In DNA form, the CDR3 reads TGTGCCAGCAGCCAAGAGTATCGGGGGGCCAGGGAGACCCAGTACTTC. Its translation: CASSQEYRGARETQYF.

This clone was found once. V gene TRBV2 combines with J gene TRBJ1-1; D may be TRBD1 (5 bases). The CDR3 loop spans 13 amino acids. The germline V gene encodes CDR1 SNHLY and CDR2 FYNNEI. V was pared by 6 bases and J by 4 bases, with 12 bases between. The CDR3 region has the DNA TGTGCCAGCAGGGGACCAGGGTCCACTGAAGCTTTCTTT. Residues: CASRGPGSTEAFF.

Only one count was recorded for this clone. The chain carries TRBV6-5 and TRBJ1-5; tentatively, D is TRBD1 (6 bases). The ends were cut back, 5 bases at V and 4 bases at J, with 12 bases in the middle. In germline, CDR1 is MNHEY, CDR2 SVGAGI. The CDR3 sequence is 14 residues long. As DNA, the CDR3 is TGTGCCAGCAGTCCCGGACAGACAAATCAGCCCCAGCATTTT. It encodes CASSPGQTNQPQHF.

V usage is TRBV11-3 and J usage is TRBJ2-1; D is possibly TRBD1 or TRBD2 (5 bases each). The V gene's germline CDR1 is SGHNT and CDR2 YENEEA. This CDR3 region has 14 residues. V lost 0 bases to trimming and J lost 13 bases, with 16 bases between them. The CDR3 here is CASSLEGRGPGQFF. The CDR3 DNA follows: TGTGCCAGCAGCTTAGAGGGACGGGGTCCTGGACAGTTCTTC.

V is TRBV6-6 and J is TRBJ2-2; TRBD2 matches at 9 bases. Germline V gene lookup returns CDR1 MNHNY and CDR2 SVGAGI (reference sequence). This CDR3 is 15 amino acids long. V was pared by 7 bases and J by 6 bases, with 9 bases of the junction left unmatched. The CDR3 sequence: CASTPASGASGELFF. The DNA of the CDR3 is TGTGCCAGCACCCCAGCTAGCGGGGCGTCCGGGGAGCTGTTTTTT.

This chain uses TRBV5-6 with TRBJ2-3; D is unresolved. CDR3 length: 11 amino acids. Germline assignment: CDR1 SGHDT and CDR2 YYEEEE. V was clipped by 4 bases and J by 15 bases, with 15 bases between them. The CDR3 bases are TGTGCCAGCAGCCTCGCGGATAACCACTATTTT. Its translation: CASSLADNHYF.

The chain has TRBV27 and TRBJ2-7; no reliable D call. Looked up from germline, CDR1 is MNHEY and CDR2 is SMNVEV (reference sequence). V gave up 5 bases and J gave up 2 bases, with 16 bases separating them. CDR3 size: 15 residues. CDR3 coding DNA: TGTGCCAGCAGTCCCACGCCCCCGGCGACCTACGAGCAGTACTTC. Encoded protein: CASSPTPPATYEQYF.

The chain links TRBV4-1 to TRBJ1-2; 9 bases are shared with TRBD1. This CDR3 spans 17 amino acids. The germline V gene encodes CDR1 MGHRA and CDR2 YSYEKL. Unmatched junction bases numbered 12, after V lost 0 bases and J lost 7 bases. For the CDR3, the DNA is TGCGCCAGCAGCCAAGATCGGTACACAGGGGGCGCCGGTGGCTACACCTTC. Its translation: CASSQDRYTGGAGGYTF.

The V gene is TRBV5-1, the J gene TRBJ2-1; D ambiguous. CDR3 length: 11 residues. V lost 2 bases and J lost 13, with 10 bases in between. Germline CDR1 is SGHRS and CDR2 is YFSETQ. The CDR3, as DNA: TGCGCCAGCAGCTTTGGCCCAATACAGTTCTTC. Translating gives CASSFGPIQFF.